Presented here are 11 T cell receptor beta chains from one specimen sequenced in a study of blood T cell repertoires in COVID-19. Profiling relied on immunoSEQ multiplex PCR, and the TCRdb table lists in-frame clones only, not all of them. The table lists over 100,000 clones, 75% to 90% of them singletons. The sequenced sample was peripheral blood. The receptors shown here come from a man aged 55 to 69 with acute or convalescent COVID-19.

This chain connects TRBV6-5 to TRBJ2-1, with D possibly matching TRBD2 (6 bases). This CDR3 contains 12 residues. Germline CDR1 MNHEY, CDR2 SVGAGI. The V gene lost 9 bases and the J gene lost 14 bases, with 20 bases spanning the gap. CDR3 residues: CASQVGGVREFF. CDR3 DNA sequence: TGTGCCAGTCAAGTTGGCGGGGTCCGTGAGTTCTTC.

The genes are TRBV18 and TRBJ1-5; D is unclear. This CDR3 spans 15 amino acids. Germline CDR1 and CDR2: KGHSH and LQKENI. Trimming left V 3 bases short and J 0 bases short, with 9 bases between. CDR3 protein: CASSPQRDSNQPQHF. The CDR3 region has the DNA TGTGCCAGCTCACCGCAGAGGGATAGCAATCAGCCCCAGCATTTT.

In this sample, this clone turned up many times. The chain has TRBV24-1 and TRBJ1-2, with 9 bases lining up with TRBD1. The CDR3 length is 15 residues. With V trimmed by 5 bases and J by 7 bases, 10 bases remained unmatched. Per the germline V gene, CDR1 is KGHDR and CDR2 is SFDVKD. CDR3 region: CATSAAGQGVSGYTF. The CDR3 DNA reads as TGTGCCACCAGTGCCGCGGGACAGGGAGTCTCTGGCTACACCTTC.

The chain recombines TRBV6-2 or TRBV6-3 with TRBJ1-2; D unresolved. The CDR3 loop spans 12 amino acids. Germline V CDR1 and CDR2: MNHEY, SVGEGT. V gave up 3 bases and J gave up 7 bases, with 9 bases separating them. CDR3 sequence (DNA): TGTGCCAGCAGTTATCGCAGGCCTGGCTACACCTTC. Protein: CASSYRRPGYTF.

This clone has a handful of counts. The CDR3 sequence: CASSFARGLEQYV. For the CDR3, the DNA is TGTGCCAGCAGCTTTGCCAGGGGCCTCGAGCAGTACGTC. This chain links TRBV5-6 with TRBJ2-7; tentative D call: TRBD1 (6 bases). The CDR3 runs 13 residues. V shed 2 bases and J shed 6 bases, with 12 bases lying between them. The V gene's germline CDR1 is SGHDT and CDR2 YYEEEE.

This clone was recorded a few times. The CDR3 is CATSPRSGYLDNEQFF. In nucleotides, the CDR3 is TGTGCCACCAGCCCCCGGTCGGGGTATTTGGACAATGAGCAGTTCTTC. The chain has TRBV15 and TRBJ2-1; TRBD2 is a possible D gene (5 bases). Trimming stripped 5 bases from V and 5 bases from J, with 19 bases between. CDR3 length equals 16 residues. Germline assignment: CDR1 LNHNV and CDR2 YYDKDF (reference sequence).

The rearrangement links TRBV5-5 to TRBJ2-2; 9 bases are shared with TRBD2. The CDR3 totals 16 residues. Germline loops: CDR1 SGHKS, CDR2 YYEKEE (reference sequence). Trimming removed 4 bases from V and 1 base from J; junction bases left unmatched: 5. For the CDR3, the DNA is TGTGCCAGCAGCCTTCAGACTAGCGGGAACACCGGGGAGCTGTTTTTT. Residues: CASSLQTSGNTGELFF. The variable domain in full, completed from reference TRBV5-5 and TRBJ2-2, reads DAGVTQSPTHLIKTRGQQVTLRCSPISGHKSVSWYQQVLGQGPQFIFQYYEKEERGRGNFPDRFSARQFPNYSSELNVNALLLGDSALYLCASSLQTSGNTGELFFGEGSRLTVL.

The rearrangement links TRBV24-1 to TRBJ2-1, with 14 bases aligning to TRBD2. Germline CDR1 KGHDR, CDR2 SFDVKD. This CDR3 is built from 15 residues. J lost 6 bases, V lost 11 bases, and 8 bases had no gene match. The CDR3 DNA reads as TGTGCCATCGGGACTAGCGGGAGTTTTGGCAATGAGCAGTTCTTC. This gives the protein CAIGTSGSFGNEQFF.

The rearrangement uses TRBV11-2 and TRBJ2-2; 7 positions match TRBD1. V gave up 2 bases and J gave up 0 bases; unmatched junction bases: 6. The V gene's germline CDR1 is SGHAT and CDR2 FQNNGV. The CDR3 length is 17 residues. The CDR3, as DNA: TGTGCCAGCAGCTTATTTAACAGGGGTACGAACACCGGGGAGCTGTTTTTT. This gives the protein CASSLFNRGTNTGELFF.

This clone appeared a few times. V gene TRBV6-5 combines with J gene TRBJ1-3; D unresolved. The germline V gene has CDR1 MNHEY and CDR2 SVGAGI. This CDR3 has 16 amino acids. V was cut by 0 bases and J by 0 bases, with 9 bases left in between. The CDR3 bases are TGTGCCAGCAGTTACTCTGGACTCTACTCTGGAAACACCATATATTTT. Amino acid sequence: CASSYSGLYSGNTIYF.

The CDR3 nucleotides are TGTGCCAGCAGCTCGACTAGCGGGAGCTCCTACAATGAGCAGTTCTTC. Protein product: CASSSTSGSSYNEQFF. The gene calls are TRBV5-4 and TRBJ2-1, with 12 bases matching TRBD2. There are 16 residues in the CDR3. The junction had 1 base not matched to a gene; V was cut back by 3 bases and J by 0 bases. Germline CDR1 reads SGHNT; CDR2 reads YYREEE (reference sequence).